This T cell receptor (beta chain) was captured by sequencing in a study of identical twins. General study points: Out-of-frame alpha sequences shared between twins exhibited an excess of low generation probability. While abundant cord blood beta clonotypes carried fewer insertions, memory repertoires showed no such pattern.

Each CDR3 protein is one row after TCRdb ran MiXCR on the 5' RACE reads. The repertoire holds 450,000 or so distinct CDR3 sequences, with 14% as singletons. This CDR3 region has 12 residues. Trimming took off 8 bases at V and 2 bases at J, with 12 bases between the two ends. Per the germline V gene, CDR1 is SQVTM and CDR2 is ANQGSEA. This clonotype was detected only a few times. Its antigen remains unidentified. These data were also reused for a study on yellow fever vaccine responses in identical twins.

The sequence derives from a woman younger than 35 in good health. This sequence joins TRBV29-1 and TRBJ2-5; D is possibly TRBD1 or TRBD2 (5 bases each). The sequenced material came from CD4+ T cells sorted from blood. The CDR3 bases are TGCAGCCACCGGGGCAGGCAAGAGACCCAGTACTTC. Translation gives CSHRGRQETQYF.